This T cell receptor (beta chain) was sequenced during a study of cytomegalovirus exposure and HLA in healthy donors. Healthy individuals who donated bone marrow served as the donors. Study-wide points: The study listed under 200 cytomegalovirus-associated TCR beta chains.

A multiplex PCR was run with 60 Vbeta primers and 13 Jbeta primers. Data came from immunoSEQ multiplex PCR; TCRdb stores just in-frame clones and leaves some out. The profile shows 75,000 to 90,000 clones, approximately 81% of them singletons. This clone was detected once. Its antigen is undetermined. Sequences were obtained from PBMCs. This receptor was taken from a woman aged 40 to 50 in good health and CMV-seropositive.

CDR3 amino acids: CASKLFRQVKETQYF. The CDR3 DNA reads as TGTGCCAGCAAATTATTCCGACAGGTTAAGGAGACCCAGTACTTC. J is TRBJ2-5 and V is TRBV6-5; TRBD1 is a possible D gene (6 bases). With 7 bases removed from V and 5 bases from J, the gap between germline ends came to 20 bases. CDR1 is MNHEY, CDR2 SVGAGI, per germline. This CDR3 is built from 15 residues.